This T cell receptor (beta chain) was identified during a study of blood T cells in healthy people across ages. General study points: For the donors, CMV status was unknown and possibly confounded expanded clonotype changes.

A sample-barcoded 5' primer and a J-beta primer mix were used in a second PCR of about 6 to 11 cycles. TCRdb passed the 5' RACE reads through MiXCR, listing each CDR3 protein once. The table has approximately 730,000 distinct CDR3 sequences, 53% seen once. Donors were healthy Caucasian individuals from Russia aged about 6 to 90. A few counts support this clonotype. Its antigen is not identified. Germline loops: CDR1 SNHLY, CDR2 FYNNEI. This CDR3 has 16 amino acids. The trim removed 2 bases at V and 0 bases at J, leaving 4 bases unmatched. The receptor comes from a man older than 75 in good health. V usage is TRBV2 and J usage is TRBJ2-7; 10 bases are shared with TRBD2. Sequencing was carried out using blood. CDR3 protein: CASSERLAGTSYEQYF. Here the CDR3 DNA reads TGTGCCAGCAGTGAAAGACTAGCGGGTACCTCCTACGAGCAGTACTTC.